This T cell receptor (beta chain) was obtained from a study of STAT5B mutations in CD4+ large granular lymphocyte leukemia. There are a few counts of this clone. Its antigen remains unidentified. Healthy controls were blood donor buffy coats. Study-wide results and limits: Top patient clones used TRBV06 genes more often: 8/27 versus 2/35 in controls. No patients shared main leukemic clonotypes, though roughly 25% appeared at low frequency elsewhere.

Produced via immunoSEQ multiplex PCR; TCRdb's table is partial and in-frame only. The sample consists of tens of thousands of clones, around 73% of them appearing once. The CDR3 sequence is 14 residues long. Germline CDR1 SGHTA, CDR2 FQGTGA. Trimming removed 6 bases at V and 8 bases at J, with 19 bases between. The chain joins TRBV7-3 to TRBJ1-2, with D tentatively TRBD1 (6 bases). Sequences were obtained from CD4+ T cells from blood buffy coats. The clonotype was recovered from a human donor in good health. CDR3 protein: CASRPSTGTGGYTF. CDR3 in DNA: TGTGCCAGCAGGCCTTCTACAGGGACGGGGGGCTACACCTTC.